A selection of T cell receptor beta chains follows, all from one sample in a study of blood T cell repertoires in COVID-19. The table came from immunoSEQ multiplex PCR; TCRdb's copy has only in-frame clones and leaves some out. This table holds over 70,000 clones, roughly 90% found once. Sequenced: peripheral blood. These receptors were taken from a human donor with active COVID-19. The donor label of this sample is uncertain. CDR3s include the opening cysteine and the closing phenylalanine or tryptophan. Fields, in order: CDR3 DNA, CDR3 protein, V gene, CDR3 length, clone size, D gene, J gene. D genes are given only for firm matches. A clone size is listed for some rows: how often the clone was seen (once, few, many), or a class if it is expanded.

CDR3 DNA: TGTGCCAGCAGCTTAGTAAACCTGAGACTTAGCACAGATACGCAGTATTTT; CDR3 protein: CASSLVNLRLSTDTQYF; V gene: TRBV7-8; CDR3 length: 17; clone size: once; D gene: -; J gene: TRBJ2-3
CDR3 DNA: TGTGCCAGCAGCTTATCAAGCAAAATTTACAATGAGCAGTTCTTC; CDR3 protein: CASSLSSKIYNEQFF; V gene: TRBV7-2; CDR3 length: 15; clone size: -; D gene: -; J gene: TRBJ2-1
CDR3 DNA: TGTGCCAGCAGTGAGGAACGGGGTCGTGGCTACACCTTC; CDR3 protein: CASSEERGRGYTF; V gene: TRBV2; CDR3 length: 13; clone size: -; D gene: -; J gene: TRBJ1-2
CDR3 DNA: TGTGCCAGCAGCCCGGAAGGGGGCGATGGCAATCAGCCCCAGCATTTT; CDR3 protein: CASSPEGGDGNQPQHF; V gene: TRBV28; CDR3 length: 16; clone size: -; D gene: TRBD1; J gene: TRBJ1-5
CDR3 DNA: TGTGCCAGCAGGCCCGGGGGGAGATCCAGCGAGCAGTACTTC; CDR3 protein: CASRPGGRSSEQYF; V gene: TRBV5-4; CDR3 length: 14; clone size: -; D gene: TRBD2; J gene: TRBJ2-7
CDR3 DNA: TGTGCCAGCAGGCAAGCGGGGGGAGGCGGGGAGCTGTTTTTT; CDR3 protein: CASRQAGGGGELFF; V gene: TRBV4-2; CDR3 length: 14; clone size: -; D gene: TRBD2; J gene: TRBJ2-2
CDR3 DNA: TGTGCCAGCAGTTTGGACAGGGGAGGTGGCTACACCTTC; CDR3 protein: CASSLDRGGGYTF; V gene: TRBV5-4; CDR3 length: 13; clone size: few; D gene: TRBD1; J gene: TRBJ1-2
CDR3 DNA: TGTGCCAGCAGTTTACGACCGGAGATGGGTAAAGACTCCTACGAGCAGTACTTC; CDR3 protein: CASSLRPEMGKDSYEQYF; V gene: TRBV28; CDR3 length: 18; clone size: -; D gene: -; J gene: TRBJ2-7
CDR3 DNA: TGCGCCAGCAGCCAAATACTTAGAACTAGCGGGTACGCAGATACGCAGTATTTT; CDR3 protein: CASSQILRTSGYADTQYF; V gene: TRBV4-1; CDR3 length: 18; clone size: -; D gene: TRBD2; J gene: TRBJ2-3
CDR3 DNA: TGTGCCAGCAGTGAGTTCAGGGGGCGAGGGGCCAACGTCCTGACTTTC; CDR3 protein: CASSEFRGRGANVLTF; V gene: TRBV6-4; CDR3 length: 16; clone size: -; D gene: TRBD1; J gene: TRBJ2-6